The 22 T cell receptor beta chains presented below share a single source sample, sequenced in a study of blood T cells in healthy people across ages. Primed by a sample-barcoded 5' primer and a J-beta primer mix, a second PCR proceeded for about 7 to 11 cycles. TCRdb re-called the 5' RACE reads through MiXCR, storing one row per CDR3 protein. The data hold nearly 800,000 distinct CDR3 sequences, with roughly 25% observed a single time. In addition, the sample was reused for a study of T cells of mothers and their children.

Sequences were obtained from blood. All receptors derive from a boy under 18 in good health.

The chain combines TRBV6-2 or TRBV6-3 with TRBJ2-5, with D perhaps matching TRBD2 (5 bases). This CDR3 has 16 amino acids. CDR1 is MNHEY, CDR2 SVGEGT, per germline. V was trimmed by 2 bases and J by 4 bases, leaving 17 bases between them. The CDR3 reads CASSYLLREEVETQYF. The CDR3 DNA reads TGTGCCAGCAGTTACCTCCTGAGGGAAGAAGTAGAGACCCAGTACTTC.

This clonotype turned up a few times. The chain employs TRBV28 and TRBJ2-5; 8 bases align to TRBD1. V shed 3 bases, J shed 5 bases, and the junction held 11 bases outside the gene matches. Germline-derived CDR1 and CDR2 are MDHEN and SYDVKM. The CDR3 consists of 16 residues. The CDR3 DNA reads as TGTGCCAGCAGTTTGCGTCGGGACAGGTCTTTCGAGACCCAGTACTTC. This encodes CASSLRRDRSFETQYF.

The V and J genes are TRBV28 and TRBJ1-6; D possibly corresponds to TRBD1 (5 bases). Trimming shortened V by 5 bases and J by 3 bases, and 8 bases separated the two germline ends. The germline V gene has CDR1 MDHEN and CDR2 SYDVKM. The CDR3 runs 14 residues. The CDR3 region is CASSPTVYNSPLHF. The CDR3 DNA reads TGTGCCAGCAGTCCGACAGTCTATAATTCACCCCTCCACTTT.

CDR3 in amino acids: CASSFYGQKGTQYF. The CDR3 DNA sequence: TGTGCCAGCAGCTTTTACGGACAGAAGGGGACCCAGTACTTC. The rearrangement uses TRBV7-6 and TRBJ2-5; maybe TRBD1 (6 bases). Trimming pared 3 bases from V and 7 bases from J, leaving 15 bases between. The CDR3 totals 14 residues. Germline CDR1 is SGHVS and CDR2 is FNYEAQ.

This clonotype was counted between two and nine times. The genes are TRBV20-1 and TRBJ2-4; D perhaps matches TRBD2 (5 bases). V was clipped by 5 bases and J by 2 bases, with 16 bases between them. This CDR3 region has 15 residues. Germline CDR1 and CDR2: DFQATT and SNEGSKA (reference sequence). CDR3 sequence: CSAPGGVATKNIQYF. Written as DNA, the CDR3 is TGCAGTGCTCCTGGTGGGGTAGCGACCAAAAACATTCAGTACTTC.

V is TRBV4-3 and J is TRBJ1-2; maybe TRBD1 (5 bases). The CDR3 sequence is 14 residues long. V was clipped by 3 bases and J by 6 bases, with 14 bases between them. The germline gives CDR1 LGHNA, CDR2 YSLEER. The CDR3 loop reads CASSHLEKGDGYTF. Written as DNA, the CDR3 is TGCGCCAGCAGCCACTTGGAGAAAGGGGATGGCTACACCTTC.

This clonotype came up a few times. The chain recombines TRBV19 with TRBJ2-5; D perhaps matches TRBD1 (6 bases). The J call is uncertain, as TRBJ2-7 better fits the DNA end. The CDR3 spans 14 residues. The germline V gene encodes CDR1 LNHDA and CDR2 SQIVND (reference sequence). Here the CDR3 reads CASSITGSSAEQYF. CDR3 bases: TGTGCCAGTAGTATTACAGGGAGTTCCGCCGAGCAGTACTTC.

This clonotype has just a few counts. J is TRBJ1-1 and V is TRBV24-1; possibly TRBD1 for D (6 bases). V lost 9 bases, J lost 2 bases, and 12 bases lay in between. The CDR3 length is 13 residues. In germline, CDR1 is KGHDR, CDR2 SFDVKD. CDR3 amino acids: CATGQGPNTEAFF. As DNA, the CDR3 is TGTGCCACCGGGCAGGGGCCTAACACTGAAGCTTTCTTT.

The chain combines TRBV4-3 with TRBJ2-1, with 12 bases aligning to TRBD1. CDR3 size: 18 residues. Germline lookup yields CDR1 LGHNA and CDR2 YSLEER. Losses at the gene ends were 0 bases for V and 9 bases for J; bases not matched to a gene: 12. The CDR3 loop reads CASSQDVMGTGGSGEQFF. In nucleotides, the CDR3 is TGCGCCAGCAGCCAAGACGTCATGGGGACAGGGGGCTCTGGTGAGCAGTTCTTC.

The chain carries TRBV15 and TRBJ2-1, with 13 bases lining up with TRBD2. Germline CDR1 is LNHNV and CDR2 is YYDKDF (reference sequence). V lost 4 bases, J lost 6 bases, and 9 bases stayed unmatched. This CDR3 spans 17 amino acids. The CDR3 DNA sequence: TGTGCCACCAGCACAGCCACTAGCGGGAGGGCCGGCAATGAGCAGTTCTTC. This translates into CATSTATSGRAGNEQFF.

The CDR3 loop reads CASSPGQGAPYSGNTIYF. In DNA, the CDR3 is TGTGCCAGCAGCCCCGGACAGGGGGCCCCTTACTCTGGAAACACCATATATTTT. The V gene is TRBV7-2, the J gene TRBJ1-3; 11 bases fit TRBD1. The ends lost 5 bases at V and 0 bases at J; junction bases unmatched: 9. Per germline, CDR1 SGHTA and CDR2 FQGNSA. This CDR3 is 18 amino acids long.

This clonotype was observed many times. The chain employs TRBV4-1 and TRBJ2-7; D possibly matches TRBD1 or TRBD2 (8 bases each). The germline gives CDR1 MGHRA, CDR2 YSYEKL. The CDR3 loop spans 18 amino acids. Between the trimmed V and J ends, which lost 4 bases and 0 bases, there was a span of 22 bases. DNA of the CDR3: TGCGCCAGCAGCCCTACAGGGGGTACTAGCGGATACTCCTACGAGCAGTACTTC. It translates to CASSPTGGTSGYSYEQYF.

The CDR3 bases are TGTGCCACAGATACGCAGTATTTT. Translated, it gives CATDTQYF. The V and J genes are TRBV6-1 and TRBJ2-3; D gene unclear. The ends were cut back, 10 bases at V and 4 bases at J, with 0 bases in the middle. The V gene's germline CDR1 is MNHNS and CDR2 SASEGT. This CDR3 spans 8 amino acids.

Details on this clonotype: Sequence at one end of the junction differs from germline and may be a read error. The genes are TRBV12-3 or TRBV12-4 and TRBJ2-3; D is possibly TRBD1 or TRBD2 (5 bases each). The CDR3 runs to 13 residues. In DNA, the CDR3 is TGTGCCAGCATGAGGGAAATGACAGATATGCAGTATTTT. This translates into CASMREMTDMQYF.

This chain uses TRBV7-3 with TRBJ2-5; unclear D gene. This CDR3 has 13 amino acids. Trimming removed 0 bases from V and 4 bases from J, with 6 bases in between. Germline V gene lookup returns CDR1 SGHTA and CDR2 FQGTGA. This chain's CDR3 is CASSLTPLETQYF. The DNA of the CDR3 is TGTGCCAGCAGCTTAACCCCCCTAGAGACCCAGTACTTC.

This clonotype was seen a few times. Compared with germline, one end of the junction differs, possibly owing to a read error. The V gene is TRBV29-1, the J gene TRBJ2-3; D ambiguous. CDR3 length: 13 amino acids. Germline values: CDR1 SQVTM, CDR2 ANQGSEA. The DNA of the CDR3 is TGCAGCGGTGCCGGCGTCTTCACAGATACGCAGTACTTT. Encoded protein: CSGAGVFTDTQYF.

This clonotype was detected a few times. V gene TRBV2 combines with J gene TRBJ2-1, with 10 bases matching TRBD1. The germline V gene has CDR1 SNHLY and CDR2 FYNNEI. With V trimmed by 7 bases and J by 8 bases, 11 bases remained unmatched. The CDR3 consists of 15 residues. CDR3 residues: CASMRQGAAIHEQFF. CDR3 nucleotides: TGTGCCAGCATGAGACAGGGGGCGGCTATCCATGAGCAGTTCTTC.

The J gene is TRBJ2-7, the V gene TRBV7-9, with 8 bases identical to TRBD2. The better agreement between TRBJ2-1 and the DNA end casts doubt on the J call. CDR3 length: 16 amino acids. CDR1 and CDR2 from the germline V gene are SEHNR and FQNEAQ (reference sequence). The CDR3 protein is CASSDGTSLVSNEQFF. CDR3 coding DNA: TGTGCCAGCAGCGACGGGACTAGTCTGGTGAGCAATGAGCAGTTCTTC.

Only a few counts were recorded for this clonotype. The V gene is TRBV27, the J gene TRBJ2-1; D gene uncertain. The CDR3 runs to 15 residues. Germline V CDR1 and CDR2: MNHEY, SMNVEV (reference sequence). Trimming cost V 5 bases and J 6 bases, with 17 bases left between them. The CDR3 region is CASSLDRILGNEQFF. The CDR3 region has the DNA TGTGCCAGCAGTCTCGACCGGATCCTGGGCAATGAGCAGTTCTTC.

This chain links TRBV7-2 with TRBJ1-1, with TRBD1 matching 8 bases. This CDR3 has 14 residues. The J segment lost 0 bases and the V segment lost 4 bases, leaving 1 base of the junction unmatched. The germline gives CDR1 SGHTA, CDR2 FQGNSA. CDR3 residues: CASSWTGMNTEAFF. CDR3 nucleotide sequence: TGTGCCAGCAGCTGGACAGGGATGAACACTGAAGCTTTCTTT.

The chain joins TRBV2 to TRBJ2-1; D uncertain. This CDR3 spans 12 amino acids. CDR1 is SNHLY, CDR2 FYNNEI, per germline. The V gene lost 6 bases and the J gene lost 8 bases, with 11 bases spanning the gap. CDR3 protein: CASRPLGDEQFF. CDR3 DNA: TGTGCCAGCAGGCCCCTCGGCGATGAGCAGTTCTTC.

The V call is TRBV7-9, the J call TRBJ1-1; TRBD1 matches 7 bases. This CDR3 has 14 residues. Germline CDR1 and CDR2: SEHNR and FQNEAQ (reference sequence). Trimming cost V 4 bases and J 0 bases; bases outside gene matches: 2. The CDR3 here is CASSSRGLNTEAFF. In DNA form, the CDR3 reads TGTGCCAGCAGCTCGAGGGGGCTGAACACTGAAGCTTTCTTT.